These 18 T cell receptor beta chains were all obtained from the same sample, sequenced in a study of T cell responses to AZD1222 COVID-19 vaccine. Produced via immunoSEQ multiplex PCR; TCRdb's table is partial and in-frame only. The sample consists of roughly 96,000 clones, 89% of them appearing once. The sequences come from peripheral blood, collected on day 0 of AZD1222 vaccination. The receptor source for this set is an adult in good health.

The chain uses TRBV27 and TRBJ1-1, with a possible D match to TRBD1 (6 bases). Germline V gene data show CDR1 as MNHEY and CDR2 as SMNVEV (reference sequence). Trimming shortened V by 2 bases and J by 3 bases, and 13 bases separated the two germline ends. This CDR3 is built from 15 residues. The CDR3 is CASSLHPGADTEAFF. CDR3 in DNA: TGTGCCAGCAGTTTACACCCAGGGGCGGACACTGAAGCTTTCTTT.

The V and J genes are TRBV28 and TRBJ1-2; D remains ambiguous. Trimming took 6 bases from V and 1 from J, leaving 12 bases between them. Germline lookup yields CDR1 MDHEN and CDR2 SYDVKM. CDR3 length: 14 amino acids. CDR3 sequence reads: CASRRVLHNYGYTF. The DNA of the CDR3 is TGTGCCAGCAGAAGGGTCCTGCATAACTATGGCTACACCTTC.

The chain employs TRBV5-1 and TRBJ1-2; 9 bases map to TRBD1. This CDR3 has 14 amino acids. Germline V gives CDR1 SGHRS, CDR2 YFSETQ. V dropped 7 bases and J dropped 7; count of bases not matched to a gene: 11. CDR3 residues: CASGPGQGVVGYTF. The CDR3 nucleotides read TGCGCCAGCGGCCCGGGACAGGGCGTAGTTGGCTACACCTTC.

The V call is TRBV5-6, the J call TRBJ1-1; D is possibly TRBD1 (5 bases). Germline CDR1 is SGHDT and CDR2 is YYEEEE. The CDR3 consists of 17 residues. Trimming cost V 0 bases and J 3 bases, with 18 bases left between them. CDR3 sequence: CASSLAFGDGYYTEAFF. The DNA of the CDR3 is TGTGCCAGCAGCTTGGCCTTTGGGGACGGTTATTACACTGAAGCTTTCTTT. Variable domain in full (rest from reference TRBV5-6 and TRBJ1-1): DAGVTQSPTHLIKTRGQQVTLRCSPKSGHDTVSWYQQALGQGPQFIFQYYEEEERQRGNFPDRFSGHQFPNYSSELNVNALLLGDSALYLCASSLAFGDGYYTEAFFGQGTRLTVV.

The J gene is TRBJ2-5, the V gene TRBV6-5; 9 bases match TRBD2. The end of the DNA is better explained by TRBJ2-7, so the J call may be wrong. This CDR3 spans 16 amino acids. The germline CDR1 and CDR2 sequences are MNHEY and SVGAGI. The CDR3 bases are TGTGCCAGCAGTTACTCCGGGCTAGCGGGGCCCTACGAGCAGTACTTC. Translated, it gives CASSYSGLAGPYEQYF.

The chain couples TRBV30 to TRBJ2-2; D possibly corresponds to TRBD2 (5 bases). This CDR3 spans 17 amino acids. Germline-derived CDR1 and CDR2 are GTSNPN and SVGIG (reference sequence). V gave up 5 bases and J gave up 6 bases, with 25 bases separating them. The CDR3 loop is CAWGRVSRPRFPGELFF. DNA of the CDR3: TGTGCCTGGGGGCGGGTCTCGAGACCGCGTTTCCCCGGGGAGCTGTTTTTT.

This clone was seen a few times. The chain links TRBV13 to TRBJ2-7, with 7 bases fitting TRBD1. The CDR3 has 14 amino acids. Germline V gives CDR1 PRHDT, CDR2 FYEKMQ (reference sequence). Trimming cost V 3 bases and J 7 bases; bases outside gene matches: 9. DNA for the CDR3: TGTGCCAGCAGCTTGGGAAGGGGGCGCGAGGAGCAGTACTTC. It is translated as CASSLGRGREEQYF.

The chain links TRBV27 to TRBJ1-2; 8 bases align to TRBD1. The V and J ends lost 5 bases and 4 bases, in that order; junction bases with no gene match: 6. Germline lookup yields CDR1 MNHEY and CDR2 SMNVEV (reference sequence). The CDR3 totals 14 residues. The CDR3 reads CASSTHRGAYGYTF. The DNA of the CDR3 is TGTGCCAGCAGTACACACAGGGGGGCCTATGGCTACACCTTC.

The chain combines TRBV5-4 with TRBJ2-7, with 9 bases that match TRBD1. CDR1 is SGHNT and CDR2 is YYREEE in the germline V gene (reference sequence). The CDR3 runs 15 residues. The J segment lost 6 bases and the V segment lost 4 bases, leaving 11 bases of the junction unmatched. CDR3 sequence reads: CASSLRGTGKGEQYF. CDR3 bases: TGTGCCAGCAGCCTACGAGGGACAGGGAAGGGCGAGCAGTACTTC.

Here the CDR3 reads CASSNRRSSGNTIYF. The DNA of the CDR3 is TGTGCCAGCAGTAACCGACGGTCCTCTGGAAACACCATATATTTT. The genes are TRBV6-5 and TRBJ1-3; the D is unclear. Germline CDR1 reads MNHEY; CDR2 reads SVGAGI. CDR3 length: 15 amino acids. Trimming left V 5 bases short and J 0 bases short, with 11 bases between.

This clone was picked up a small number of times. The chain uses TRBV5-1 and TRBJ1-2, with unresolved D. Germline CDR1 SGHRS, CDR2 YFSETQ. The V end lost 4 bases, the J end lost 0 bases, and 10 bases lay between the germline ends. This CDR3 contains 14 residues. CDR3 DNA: TGCGCCAGCAGCCAGGCAGCCTCTAACTATGGCTACACCTTC. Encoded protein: CASSQAASNYGYTF.

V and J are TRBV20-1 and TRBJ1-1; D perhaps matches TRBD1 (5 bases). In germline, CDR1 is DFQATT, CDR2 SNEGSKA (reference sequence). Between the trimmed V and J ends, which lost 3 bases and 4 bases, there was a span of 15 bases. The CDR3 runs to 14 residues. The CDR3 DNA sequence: TGCAGTGCTAGTAGGGCAGGGACGGTCACTGAAGCTTTCTTT. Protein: CSASRAGTVTEAFF.

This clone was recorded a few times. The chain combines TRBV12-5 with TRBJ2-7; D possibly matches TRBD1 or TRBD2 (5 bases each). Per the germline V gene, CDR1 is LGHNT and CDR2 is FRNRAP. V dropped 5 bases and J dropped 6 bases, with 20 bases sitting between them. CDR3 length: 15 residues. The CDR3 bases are TGTGCTAGTGGTCCCGCCGGGGACCAGAGCGGCGAGCAGTACTTC. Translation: CASGPAGDQSGEQYF.

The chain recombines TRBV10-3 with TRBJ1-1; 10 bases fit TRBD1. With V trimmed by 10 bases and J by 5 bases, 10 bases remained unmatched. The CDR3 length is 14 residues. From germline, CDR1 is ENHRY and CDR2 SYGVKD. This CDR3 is CATRTGGEETEAFF. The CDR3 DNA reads TGTGCCACCCGGACAGGGGGAGAGGAGACTGAAGCTTTCTTT.

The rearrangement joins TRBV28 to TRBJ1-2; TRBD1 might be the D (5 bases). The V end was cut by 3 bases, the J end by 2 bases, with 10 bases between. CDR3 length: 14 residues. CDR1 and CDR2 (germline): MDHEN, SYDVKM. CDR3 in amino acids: CASSLRTLNYGYTF. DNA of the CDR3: TGTGCCAGCAGTTTGAGGACACTCAACTATGGCTACACCTTC.

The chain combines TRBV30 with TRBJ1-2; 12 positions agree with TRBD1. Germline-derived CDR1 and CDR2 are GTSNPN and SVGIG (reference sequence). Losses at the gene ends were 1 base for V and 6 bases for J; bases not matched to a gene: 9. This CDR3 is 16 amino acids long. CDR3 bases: TGTGCCTGGAGTGCAGGGACAGGGGGCCCCTTCCATGGCTACACCTTC. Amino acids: CAWSAGTGGPFHGYTF.

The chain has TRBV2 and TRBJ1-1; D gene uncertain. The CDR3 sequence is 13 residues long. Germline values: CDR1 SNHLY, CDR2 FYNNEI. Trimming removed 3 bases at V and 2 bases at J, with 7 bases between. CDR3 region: CASSDPVNTEAFF. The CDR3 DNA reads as TGTGCCAGCAGTGATCCGGTAAACACTGAAGCTTTCTTT.

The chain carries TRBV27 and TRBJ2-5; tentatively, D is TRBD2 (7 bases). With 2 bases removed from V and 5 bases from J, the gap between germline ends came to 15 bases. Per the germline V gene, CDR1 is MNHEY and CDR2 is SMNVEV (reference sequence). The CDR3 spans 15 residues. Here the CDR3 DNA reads TGTGCCAGCAGTTTAATTGGGGGGGGGCGGGAGACCCAGTACTTC. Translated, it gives CASSLIGGGRETQYF.